This is a list of T cell receptor beta chains from one sample in a study of blood T cell repertoires in COVID-19. Assay: immunoSEQ multiplex PCR; the TCRdb copy retains only in-frame clones and omits some. Of 100,000 to 120,000 clones in the sample, around 82% are singletons; the top ten hold more than 15%. Sequencing used peripheral blood. These receptors originate from an older woman with acute or convalescent COVID-19. Each CDR3 is given with its conserved first and last residue. The D gene is left open where the match is weak. Rows may omit the clone size; those that give it use once, few, many or a size class.

>TRBV28|TRBD1|NA|TRBJ1-2
CASSRTGDYGYTF
TGTGCCAGCAGTAGGACAGGGGATTATGGCTACACCTTC
>TRBV4-2|NA|once|TRBJ1-6
CASSQEPGANSPLHF
TGTGCCAGCAGCCAAGAGCCAGGGGCGAATTCACCCCTCCACTTT
>TRBV4-2|NA|NA|TRBJ1-1
CASSQDEGNTEAFF
TGTGCCAGCAGCCAAGATGAGGGGAACACTGAAGCTTTCTTT
>TRBV30|NA|once|TRBJ1-2
CAWTPTGPYGYTF
TGTGCCTGGACCCCTACAGGGCCCTATGGCTACACCTTC
>TRBV12-3/TRBV12-4|NA|NA|TRBJ1-4
CADLGYSGEKLFF
TGTGCCGACCTGGGCTACTCGGGGGAAAAACTGTTTTTT
>TRBV5-5|NA|NA|TRBJ1-3
CASSLAPGGSGNTIYF
TGTGCCAGCAGCTTGGCACCGGGTGGCTCTGGAAACACCATATATTTT
>TRBV21-1|NA|NA|TRBJ2-2
CASSKEAGRPNTGELFF
TGTGCCAGCAGCAAGGAAGCGGGCAGGCCTAACACCGGGGAGCTGTTTTTT
>TRBV5-4|NA|NA|TRBJ1-2
CASSSRQDYGYTF
TGTGCCAGCAGCTCGAGACAGGACTATGGCTACACCTTC
>TRBV6-5|NA|NA|TRBJ2-2
CASSYSAANTGELFF
TGTGCCAGCAGTTACTCGGCGGCGAACACCGGGGAGCTGTTTTTT
>TRBV21-1|NA|once|TRBJ2-1
CASSKFWRNEQFF
TGTGCCAGCAGCAAATTTTGGAGGAATGAGCAGTTCTTC
>TRBV9|NA|NA|TRBJ2-7
CASSVGSGKTNEQYF
TGTGCCAGCAGCGTAGGGTCCGGGAAAACTAACGAGCAGTACTTC
>TRBV7-9|TRBD2|NA|TRBJ2-1
CASSSGGASYNEQFF
TGTGCCAGCAGCTCGGGGGGGGCATCCTACAATGAGCAGTTCTTC
>TRBV2|NA|NA|TRBJ2-7
CASSRDRLTYEQYF
TGTGCCAGCAGTCGCGACAGGTTAACCTACGAGCAGTACTTC
>TRBV7-9|NA|NA|TRBJ1-2
CASRIGEANYGYTF
TGTGCCAGCAGGATCGGTGAGGCTAACTATGGCTACACCTTC
>TRBV7-2|NA|NA|TRBJ2-2
CASSLGRQGAGELFF
TGTGCCAGCAGCTTAGGTCGGCAGGGCGCCGGGGAGCTGTTTTTT
>TRBV10-3|TRBD1|NA|TRBJ1-6
CAISESRDRGNSPLHF
TGTGCCATCAGTGAATCGAGGGACAGGGGAAATTCACCCCTCCACTTT
>TRBV5-5|NA|NA|TRBJ1-1
CASSSAITEAFF
TGTGCCAGCAGCTCCGCGATCACTGAAGCTTTCTTT
>TRBV5-1|TRBD1|NA|TRBJ1-2
CASSLVQPGGYYGYTF
TGCGCCAGCAGCTTAGTCCAGCCAGGGGGCTACTATGGCTACACCTTC
>TRBV12-3/TRBV12-4|NA|NA|TRBJ2-1
CASSYLAGAAFF
TGTGCCAGCAGTTATTTGGCGGGGGCCGCGTTCTTC
>TRBV18|NA|NA|TRBJ2-4
CASSPELEVSIQYF
TGTGCCAGCTCACCGGAGTTGGAGGTTTCCATTCAGTACTTC
>TRBV5-1|TRBD1|NA|TRBJ1-2
CASSPGQGAGYTF
TGCGCCAGCAGTCCGGGACAGGGGGCTGGCTACACCTTC
>TRBV29-1|NA|NA|TRBJ1-1
CSVEEREGVTEAFF
TGCAGCGTTGAAGAAAGGGAAGGGGTCACTGAAGCTTTCTTT
>TRBV19|NA|few|TRBJ2-1
CASSIGPLGNEQFF
TGTGCCAGTAGTATAGGACCCCTAGGCAATGAGCAGTTCTTC
>TRBV29-1|NA|NA|TRBJ2-5
CSVNQQETQYF
TGCAGCGTTAATCAGCAAGAGACCCAGTACTTC
>TRBV6-5|NA|NA|TRBJ1-1
CASSYPGIEAFF
TGTGCCAGCAGTTACCCAGGGATTGAAGCTTTCTTT
>TRBV7-2|NA|NA|TRBJ2-3
CASSLRGGGLADTQYF
TGTGCCAGCAGCTTAAGGGGGGGTGGTCTCGCAGATACGCAGTATTTT
>TRBV28|NA|NA|TRBJ1-1
CASSLGGVLNTEAFF
TGTGCCAGCAGTCTAGGGGGGGTTTTGAACACTGAAGCTTTCTTT
>TRBV19|NA|NA|TRBJ1-5
CASSIIGQGINQPQHF
TGTGCCAGTAGTATCATTGGGCAGGGGATCAATCAGCCCCAGCATTTT
>TRBV24-1|TRBD1|NA|TRBJ2-1
CATSDPSGTGLLEQFF
TGTGCCACCAGTGATCCCTCCGGGACAGGTTTGCTTGAGCAGTTCTTC
>TRBV4-2|TRBD2|NA|TRBJ2-5
CASSQDAGGGAETQYF
TGTGCCAGCAGCCAAGATGCTGGCGGGGGGGCAGAGACCCAGTACTTC
>TRBV5-6|TRBD2|NA|TRBJ2-5
CASSLGRGGGGETQYF
TGTGCCAGCAGCTTGGGCCGGGGGGGCGGCGGAGAGACCCAGTACTTC
>TRBV18|TRBD1|NA|TRBJ2-2
CASSRQGGSEAGELFF
TGTGCCAGCTCACGACAGGGGGGAAGCGAGGCCGGGGAGCTGTTTTTT
>TRBV2|TRBD1|NA|TRBJ1-3
CASRSTGQGNTIYF
TGTGCCAGCAGATCCACGGGACAGGGAAACACCATATATTTT
>TRBV7-9|TRBD2|NA|TRBJ2-5
CASSSVGGSRETQYF
TGTGCCAGCAGCTCGGTGGGGGGGTCCAGGGAGACCCAGTACTTC
>TRBV4-3|TRBD1|NA|TRBJ2-1
CASSQDGTESSYNEQFF
TGCGCCAGCAGCCAAGATGGGACAGAAAGCTCCTACAATGAGCAGTTCTTC
>TRBV28|NA|NA|TRBJ1-6
CASTRDTGSPLHF
TGTGCCAGCACCCGGGACACCGGTTCACCCCTCCACTTT
>TRBV20-1|NA|NA|TRBJ1-5
CSASYRVRSYMAEPQHF
TGCAGTGCTAGTTACAGGGTGAGGAGTTATATGGCAGAGCCCCAGCATTTT
>TRBV3-1/TRBV3-2|NA|NA|TRBJ1-1
CASSQVTTNTEAFF
TGTGCCAGCAGCCAAGTTACTACGAACACTGAAGCTTTCTTT
>TRBV10-3|NA|NA|TRBJ2-1
CAISDGGGSYNEQFF
TGTGCCATCAGTGACGGGGGTGGTTCCTACAATGAGCAGTTCTTC
>TRBV9|NA|once|TRBJ1-5
CASSAREGDQPQHF
TGTGCCAGCAGCGCCCGGGAGGGGGATCAGCCCCAGCATTTT
>TRBV7-9|NA|NA|TRBJ1-3
CASSLALEGNTIYF
TGTGCCAGCAGCTTAGCGCTGGAGGGAAACACCATATATTTT
>TRBV6-6|NA|NA|TRBJ2-2
CASSETDTNTGELFF
TGTGCCAGCAGTGAGACAGATACGAACACCGGGGAGCTGTTTTTT
>TRBV25-1|NA|NA|TRBJ2-5
CASRSGGGETQYF
TGTGCCAGCAGGTCAGGAGGTGGAGAGACCCAGTACTTC
>TRBV6-1|TRBD2|NA|TRBJ2-1
CASSETLGSGGGNEQFF
TGTGCCAGCAGTGAAACCCTCGGTAGCGGGGGAGGGAATGAGCAGTTCTTC